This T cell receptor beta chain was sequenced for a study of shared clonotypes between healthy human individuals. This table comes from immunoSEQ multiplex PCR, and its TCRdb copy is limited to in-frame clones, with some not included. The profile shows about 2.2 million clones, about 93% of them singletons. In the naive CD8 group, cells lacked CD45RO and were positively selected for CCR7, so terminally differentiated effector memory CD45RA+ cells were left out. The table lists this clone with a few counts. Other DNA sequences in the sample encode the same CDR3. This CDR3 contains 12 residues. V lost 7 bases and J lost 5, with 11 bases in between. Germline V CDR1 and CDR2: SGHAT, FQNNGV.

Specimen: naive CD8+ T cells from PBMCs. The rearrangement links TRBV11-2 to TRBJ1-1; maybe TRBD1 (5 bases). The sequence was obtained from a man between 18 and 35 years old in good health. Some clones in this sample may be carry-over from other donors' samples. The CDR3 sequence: CASTPGGTEAFF. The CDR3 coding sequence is TGTGCCAGCACCCCGGGGGGGACTGAAGCTTTCTTT.